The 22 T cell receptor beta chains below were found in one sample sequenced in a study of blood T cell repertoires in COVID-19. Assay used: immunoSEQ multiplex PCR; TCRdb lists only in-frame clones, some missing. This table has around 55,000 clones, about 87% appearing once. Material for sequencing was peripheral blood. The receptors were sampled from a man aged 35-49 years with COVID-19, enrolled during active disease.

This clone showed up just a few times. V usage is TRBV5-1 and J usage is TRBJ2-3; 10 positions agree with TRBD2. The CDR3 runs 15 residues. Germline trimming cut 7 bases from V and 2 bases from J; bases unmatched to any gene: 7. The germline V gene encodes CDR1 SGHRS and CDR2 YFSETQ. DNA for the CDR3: TGCGCCAGCCGAAGCGGGGGGGCCGACACAGATACGCAGTATTTT. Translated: CASRSGGADTDTQYF. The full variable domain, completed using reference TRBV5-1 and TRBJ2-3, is KAGVTQTPRYLIKTRGQQVTLSCSPISGHRSVSWYQQTPGQGLQFLFEYFSETQRNKGNFPGRFSGRQFSNSRSEMNVSTLELGDSALYLCASRSGGADTDTQYFGPGTRLTVL.

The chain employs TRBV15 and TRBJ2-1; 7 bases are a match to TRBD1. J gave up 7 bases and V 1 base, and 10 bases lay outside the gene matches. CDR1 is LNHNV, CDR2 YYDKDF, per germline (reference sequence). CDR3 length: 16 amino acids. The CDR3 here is CATSRVRDSSWNEQFF. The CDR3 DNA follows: TGTGCCACCAGCAGAGTTCGGGACAGTTCATGGAATGAGCAGTTCTTC.

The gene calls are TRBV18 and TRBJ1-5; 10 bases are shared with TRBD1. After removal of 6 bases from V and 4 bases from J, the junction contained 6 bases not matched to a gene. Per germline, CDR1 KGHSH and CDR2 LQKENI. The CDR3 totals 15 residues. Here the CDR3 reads CASSSGQGGNQPQHF. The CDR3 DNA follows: TGTGCCAGCTCGTCAGGACAGGGGGGAAATCAGCCCCAGCATTTT.

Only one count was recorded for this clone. Written as DNA, the CDR3 is TGCGCCAGCAAAATAGCGGGGGGGCCGCCAAATGAGCAGTTCTTC. Amino acids: CASKIAGGPPNEQFF. The genes are TRBV10-1 and TRBJ2-1; TRBD2 matches 11 bases. This CDR3 is built from 15 residues. Unmatched junction bases numbered 9, after V lost 7 bases and J lost 7 bases. The germline V gene has CDR1 WNHNN and CDR2 SYGVQD (reference sequence).

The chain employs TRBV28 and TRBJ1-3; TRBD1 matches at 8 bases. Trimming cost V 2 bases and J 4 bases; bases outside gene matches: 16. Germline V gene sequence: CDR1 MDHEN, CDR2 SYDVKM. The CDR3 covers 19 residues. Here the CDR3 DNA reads TGTGCCAGCAGTTTACGTAGGGCCAGAACAGGGGGGAGAGGAAACACCATATATTTT. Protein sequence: CASSLRRARTGGRGNTIYF. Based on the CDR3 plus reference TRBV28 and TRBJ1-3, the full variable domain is DVKVTQSSRYLVKRTGEKVFLECVQDMDHENMFWYRQDPGLGLRLIYFSYDVKMKEKGDIPEGYSVSREKKERFSLILESASTNQTSMYLCASSLRRARTGGRGNTIYFGEGSWLTVV.

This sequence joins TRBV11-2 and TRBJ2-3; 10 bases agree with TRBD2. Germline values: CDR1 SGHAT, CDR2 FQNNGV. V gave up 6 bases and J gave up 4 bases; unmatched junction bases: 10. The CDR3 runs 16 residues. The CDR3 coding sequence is TGTGCCAGCAGTTACGGGACTAGCGAGAGCGCAGATACGCAGTATTTT. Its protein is CASSYGTSESADTQYF.

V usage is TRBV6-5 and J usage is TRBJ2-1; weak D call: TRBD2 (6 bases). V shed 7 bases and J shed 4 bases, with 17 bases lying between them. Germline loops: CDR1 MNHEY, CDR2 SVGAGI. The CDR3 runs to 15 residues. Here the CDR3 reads CASKPGTHGYNEQFF. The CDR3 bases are TGTGCCAGCAAACCCGGGACTCATGGTTACAATGAGCAGTTCTTC.

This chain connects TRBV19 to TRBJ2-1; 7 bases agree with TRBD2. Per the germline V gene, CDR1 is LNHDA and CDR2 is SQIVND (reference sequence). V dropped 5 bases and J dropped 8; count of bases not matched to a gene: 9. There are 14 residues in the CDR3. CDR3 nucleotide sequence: TGTGCCAGTAGTCTCGGCGGGAGCGTGGATGAGCAGTTCTTC. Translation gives CASSLGGSVDEQFF.

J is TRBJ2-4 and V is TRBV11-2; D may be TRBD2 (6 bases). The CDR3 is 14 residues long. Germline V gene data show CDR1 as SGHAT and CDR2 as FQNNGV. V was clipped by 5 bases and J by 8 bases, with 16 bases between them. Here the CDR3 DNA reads TGTGCCAGCAGCCCTACGGGGGTCGGGGACATTCAGTACTTC. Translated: CASSPTGVGDIQYF.

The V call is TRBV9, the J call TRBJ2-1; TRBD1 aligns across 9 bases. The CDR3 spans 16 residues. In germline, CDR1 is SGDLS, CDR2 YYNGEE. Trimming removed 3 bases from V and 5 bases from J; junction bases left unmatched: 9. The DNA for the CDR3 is TGTGCCAGCAGCGCGAGGACCGGGACAGGGAACAATGAGCAGTTCTTC. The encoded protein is CASSARTGTGNNEQFF.

The CDR3 spells CASSLALPVATNEKLFF. The CDR3 region has the DNA TGTGCCAGCAGCTTAGCGCTCCCGGTCGCAACTAATGAAAAACTGTTTTTT. The rearrangement links TRBV7-8 to TRBJ1-4; no reliable D call. V was clipped by 0 bases and J by 0 bases, with 11 bases between them. The CDR3 covers 17 residues. Germline V gene sequence: CDR1 SGHVS, CDR2 FQNEAQ. Variable domain in full (rest from reference TRBV7-8 and TRBJ1-4): GAGVSQSPRYKVAKRGQDVALRCDPISGHVSLFWYQQALGQGPEFLTYFQNEAQLDKSGLPSDRFFAERPEGSVSTLKIQRTQQEDSAVYLCASSLALPVATNEKLFFGSGTQLSVL.

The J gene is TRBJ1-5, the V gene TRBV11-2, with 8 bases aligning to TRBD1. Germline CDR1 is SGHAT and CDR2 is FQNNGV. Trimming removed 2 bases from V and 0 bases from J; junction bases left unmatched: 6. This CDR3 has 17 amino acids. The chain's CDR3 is CASSLPDRGSSNQPQHF. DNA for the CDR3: TGTGCCAGCAGCTTACCCGACAGGGGCAGTAGCAATCAGCCCCAGCATTTT.

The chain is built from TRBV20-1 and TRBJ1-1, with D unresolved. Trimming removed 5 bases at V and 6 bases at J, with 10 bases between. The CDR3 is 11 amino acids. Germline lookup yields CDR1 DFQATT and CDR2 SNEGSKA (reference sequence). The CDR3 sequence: CSASLVPEAFF. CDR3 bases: TGCAGTGCTTCTCTAGTACCTGAAGCTTTCTTT.

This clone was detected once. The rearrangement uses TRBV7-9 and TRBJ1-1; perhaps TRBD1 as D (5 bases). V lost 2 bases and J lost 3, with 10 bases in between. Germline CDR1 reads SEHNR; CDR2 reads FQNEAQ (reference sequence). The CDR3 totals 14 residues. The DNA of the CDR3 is TGTGCCAGCAGCTTACCAGGGATCGACACTGAAGCTTTCTTT. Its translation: CASSLPGIDTEAFF.

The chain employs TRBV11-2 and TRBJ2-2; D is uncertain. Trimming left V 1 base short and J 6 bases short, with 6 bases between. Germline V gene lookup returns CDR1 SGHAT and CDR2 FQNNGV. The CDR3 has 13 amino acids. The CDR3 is CASSLVTSGELFF. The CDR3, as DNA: TGTGCCAGCAGCTTAGTGACATCCGGGGAGCTGTTTTTT.

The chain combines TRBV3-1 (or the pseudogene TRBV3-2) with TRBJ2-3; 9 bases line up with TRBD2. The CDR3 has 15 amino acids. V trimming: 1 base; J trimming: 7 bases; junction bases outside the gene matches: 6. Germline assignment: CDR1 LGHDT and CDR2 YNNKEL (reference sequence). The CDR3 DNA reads TGTGCCAGCAGCCAAGCCCAGCGGGGGGTTTATACGCAGTATTTT. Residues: CASSQAQRGVYTQYF.

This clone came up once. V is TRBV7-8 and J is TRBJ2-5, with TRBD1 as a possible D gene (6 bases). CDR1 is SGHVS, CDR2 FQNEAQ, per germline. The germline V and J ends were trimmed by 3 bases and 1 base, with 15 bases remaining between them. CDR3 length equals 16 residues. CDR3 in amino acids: CASSLHPGHTQETQYF. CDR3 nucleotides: TGTGCCAGCAGCTTGCATCCGGGACACACCCAAGAGACCCAGTACTTC.

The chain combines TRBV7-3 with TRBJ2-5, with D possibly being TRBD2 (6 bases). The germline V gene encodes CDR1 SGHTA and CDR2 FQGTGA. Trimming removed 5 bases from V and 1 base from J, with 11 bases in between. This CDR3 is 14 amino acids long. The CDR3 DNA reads TGTGCCAGCAGCCCGGGACTGCTCCAAGAGACCCAGTACTTC. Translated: CASSPGLLQETQYF.

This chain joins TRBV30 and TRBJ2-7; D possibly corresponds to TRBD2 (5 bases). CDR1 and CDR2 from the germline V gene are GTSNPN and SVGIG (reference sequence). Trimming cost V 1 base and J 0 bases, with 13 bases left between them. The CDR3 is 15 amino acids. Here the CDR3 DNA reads TGTGCCTGGAGTGGAGGAGCGGTCAGCTCCTACGAGCAGTACTTC. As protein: CAWSGGAVSSYEQYF.

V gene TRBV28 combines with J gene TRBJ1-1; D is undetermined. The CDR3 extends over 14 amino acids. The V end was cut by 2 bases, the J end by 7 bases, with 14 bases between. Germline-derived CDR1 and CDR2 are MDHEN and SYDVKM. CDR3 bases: TGTGCCAGCAGTTTAGGGCAGGACGGGGTTGAAGCTTTCTTT. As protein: CASSLGQDGVEAFF.

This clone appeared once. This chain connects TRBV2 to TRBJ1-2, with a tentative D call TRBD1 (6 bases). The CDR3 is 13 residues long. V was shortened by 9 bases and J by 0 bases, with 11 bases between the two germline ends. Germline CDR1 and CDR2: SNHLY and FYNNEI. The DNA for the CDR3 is TGTGCCAGTACCGGGACAACTAACTATGGCTACACCTTC. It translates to CASTGTTNYGYTF.

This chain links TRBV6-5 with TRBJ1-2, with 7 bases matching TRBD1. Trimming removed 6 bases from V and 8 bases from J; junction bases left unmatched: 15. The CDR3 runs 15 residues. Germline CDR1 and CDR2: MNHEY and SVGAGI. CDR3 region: CASSRETGLRGGYTF. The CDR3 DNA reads TGTGCCAGCAGCCGAGAGACAGGGCTTCGGGGCGGCTACACCTTC.